Given below is one TCR beta chain in context. Other DNA sequences in this sample translate to the same CDR3. In the study's own analysis: Amplification from reference gene primers served as the basis for estimated nucleated cell counts. Sequencing was performed with immunoSEQ multiplex PCR; in TCRdb, only in-frame clones are kept and a portion is missing. The V and J calls and clone size were taken over from that table, and D and trimming were inferred from the DNA. The data show 440,000 or so clones, about 89% seen once. This sample stems from a study of blood T cell repertoires in COVID-19. Study context: Collection of acute and convalescent COVID-19 samples took place in the United States, Italy and Spain. T cells, B-cell-depleted T cells, or PBMCs supplied cDNA or gDNA.

The sequenced sample consisted of peripheral blood. The sequence was obtained from a woman in her 40s with COVID-19, enrolled during active disease.

CDR3 protein: CASSLYRQPQHF. As DNA, the CDR3 is TGTGCCAGCAGTTTGTACAGGCAGCCCCAGCATTTT. The chain links TRBV28 to TRBJ1-5; perhaps TRBD1 as D (5 bases). V was trimmed by 3 bases and J by 7 bases, leaving 7 bases between them. This CDR3 has 12 residues. From germline, CDR1 is MDHEN and CDR2 SYDVKM.